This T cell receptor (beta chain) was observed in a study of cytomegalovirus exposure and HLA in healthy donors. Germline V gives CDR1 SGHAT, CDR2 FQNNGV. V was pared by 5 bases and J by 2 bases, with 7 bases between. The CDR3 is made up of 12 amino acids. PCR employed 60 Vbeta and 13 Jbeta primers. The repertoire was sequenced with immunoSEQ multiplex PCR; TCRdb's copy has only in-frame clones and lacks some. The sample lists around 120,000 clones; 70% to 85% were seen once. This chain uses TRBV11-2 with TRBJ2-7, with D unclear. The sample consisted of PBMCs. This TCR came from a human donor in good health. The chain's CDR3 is CASSVRAYEQYF. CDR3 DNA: TGTGCCAGCAGCGTCCGAGCCTACGAGCAGTACTTC. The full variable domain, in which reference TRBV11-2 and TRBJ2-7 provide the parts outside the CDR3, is EAGVAQSPRYKIIEKRQSVAFWCNPISGHATLYWYQQILGQGPKLLIQFQNNGVVDDSQLPKDRFSAERLKGVDSTLKIQPAKLEDSAVYLCASSVRAYEQYFGPGTRLTVT.